This passage covers 12 T cell receptor beta chains from one sample sequenced in a study of blood T cell repertoires in COVID-19. Some clones are missing from TCRdb's copy, which holds only in-frame ones; the method was immunoSEQ multiplex PCR. The sample includes 270,000 or so clones, around 87% of them seen just once. The sequenced material came from peripheral blood. These receptors came from a woman aged 55-75 years with COVID-19, enrolled during active disease.

The V call is TRBV6-2 or TRBV6-3, the J call TRBJ1-6; 9 nucleotides line up with TRBD1. The CDR3 contains 15 residues. Trimming cost V 2 bases and J 8 bases; bases outside gene matches: 4. Germline CDR1 reads MNHEY; CDR2 reads SVGEGT. The CDR3 DNA sequence: TGTGCCAGCAGTTACCTGACAGGGGGAGATTCACCCCTCCACTTT. Translation gives CASSYLTGGDSPLHF.

The chain joins TRBV3-1 (or the pseudogene TRBV3-2) to TRBJ1-5, with D possibly matching TRBD1 (6 bases). CDR3 size: 15 residues. With 2 bases removed from V and 9 bases from J, the gap between germline ends came to 17 bases. Germline CDR1 is LGHDT and CDR2 is YNNKEL (reference sequence). DNA of the CDR3: TGTGCCAGCAGCCAATCCTACAGGGCCGGACCGCCCCAGCATTTT. Encoded protein: CASSQSYRAGPPQHF.

The J gene is TRBJ1-2, the V gene TRBV2, with 11 bases aligning to TRBD1. The CDR3 runs 14 residues. CDR1 SNHLY and CDR2 FYNNEI come from the germline V gene. V gave up 6 bases and J gave up 8 bases; unmatched junction bases: 8. The CDR3 region has the DNA TGTGCCAGCAGCCTTGGACAGGGGGCGTGGGGCTACACCTTC. It codes for CASSLGQGAWGYTF.

The chain is built from TRBV19 and TRBJ2-7; D is unresolved. This CDR3 contains 13 residues. The V gene's germline CDR1 is LNHDA and CDR2 SQIVND (reference sequence). V was cut by 2 bases and J by 1 base, with 6 bases left in between. The CDR3 coding sequence is TGTGCCAGTAGTATATCAGTATCCTACGAGCAGTACTTC. Translated, it gives CASSISVSYEQYF.

This clone was counted between two and nine times. The DNA for the CDR3 is TGTGCCAGCAGTTTAACGGGGCAGGGGTTGATCTACGAGCAGTACTTC. Translating it yields CASSLTGQGLIYEQYF. This chain links TRBV5-4 with TRBJ2-7; possibly TRBD1 for D (6 bases). Germline CDR1 SGHNT, CDR2 YYREEE (reference sequence). The CDR3 consists of 16 residues. Trimming shortened V by 5 bases and J by 3 bases, and 21 bases separated the two germline ends.

The V gene is TRBV7-9, the J gene TRBJ1-1; TRBD1 matches at 10 bases. The CDR3 consists of 14 residues. Germline values: CDR1 SEHNR, CDR2 FQNEAQ (reference sequence). With 5 bases clipped from V and 6 bases from J, the junction kept 6 bases outside the gene matches. CDR3 in amino acids: CASSTGTGVSEAFF. The CDR3 DNA sequence: TGTGCCAGCAGCACCGGGACAGGGGTCTCTGAAGCTTTCTTT.

This clone showed up just a few times. The CDR3 is CASSPRTGGIYGYTF. The CDR3 nucleotides are TGTGCCAGCTCCCCTAGGACAGGGGGTATCTATGGCTACACCTTC. This chain connects TRBV18 to TRBJ1-2, with 10 bases lining up with TRBD1. Trimming cost V 6 bases and J 4 bases; bases outside gene matches: 8. In germline, CDR1 is KGHSH, CDR2 LQKENI. The CDR3 is made up of 15 amino acids.

This clone showed up just once. V usage is TRBV6-6 and J usage is TRBJ2-5, with 10 bases lining up with TRBD1. The ends lost 5 bases at V and 2 bases at J; junction bases unmatched: 5. The germline CDR1 and CDR2 sequences are MNHNY and SVGAGI (reference sequence). The CDR3 extends over 15 amino acids. The CDR3 DNA is TGTGCCAGCAGTGCCCCGGGACAGGGGCAAGAGACCCAGTACTTC. Its protein is CASSAPGQGQETQYF.

The chain recombines TRBV3-1 (or the pseudogene TRBV3-2) with TRBJ1-6; perhaps TRBD1 as D (6 bases). Germline CDR1 is LGHDT and CDR2 is YNNKEL (reference sequence). The CDR3 totals 14 residues. Deletions cut 0 bases from V and 7 bases from J, with 7 bases between. The CDR3 region has the DNA TGTGCCAGCAGCCAAGAAAGGGGGAATTCACCCCTCCACTTT. Its protein is CASSQERGNSPLHF.

This clone was detected once. V usage is TRBV7-9 and J usage is TRBJ2-7, with a possible D match to TRBD1 (7 bases). V was trimmed by 2 bases and J by 4 bases, leaving 12 bases between them. The germline V gene has CDR1 SEHNR and CDR2 FQNEAQ (reference sequence). CDR3 length equals 14 residues. The CDR3: CASSLNGGQYEQYF. The CDR3 DNA reads TGTGCCAGCAGCTTAAACGGGGGACAGTACGAGCAGTACTTC.

The chain has TRBV28 and TRBJ1-6, with 7 nucleotides matching TRBD1. The ends lost 5 bases at V and 9 bases at J; junction bases unmatched: 10. This CDR3 has 15 residues. The germline CDR1 and CDR2 sequences are MDHEN and SYDVKM. The chain's CDR3 is CASSTRGTRGSPLHF. In nucleotides, the CDR3 is TGTGCCAGCAGTACCAGGGGGACCCGAGGTTCACCCCTCCACTTT.

The genes are TRBV5-1 and TRBJ2-7, with 7 bases that match TRBD2. CDR3 length: 16 residues. The V gene's germline CDR1 is SGHRS and CDR2 YFSETQ. With 0 bases clipped from V and 3 bases from J, the junction kept 9 bases outside the gene matches. DNA of the CDR3: TGCGCCAGCAGCTTGGACCCTTTGGGAGGGAACTACGAGCAGTACTTC. Translating gives CASSLDPLGGNYEQYF.